The text below deals with one T cell receptor beta chain. Its antigen remains unidentified. V shed 5 bases and J shed 4 bases, with 11 bases lying between them. Germline CDR1 and CDR2: MNHEY and SMNVEV (reference sequence). This CDR3 region has 13 residues. This record belongs to a study of CD8+ T cells in alopecia areata. Study outcomes and limitations: Tofacitinib significantly reduced both scalp clonality and expanded CD8+ clones among the top 100.

The sample's treatment: oral pan-JAK inhibitor, 5-10 mg twice daily. The study team obtained lesional scalp punch biopsies and peripheral blood from alopecia areata patients. cDNA serving as the sequencing template came from extracted, reverse transcribed RNA. Some clones are missing from TCRdb's copy, which holds only in-frame ones; the method was immunoSEQ multiplex PCR. The sample has about 170,000 clones; about 54% are singletons. The receptor comes from a human donor with alopecia areata. Source: CD4+ T cells sorted from blood, taken at approximately week 60, from a patient treated with tofacitinib. The gene calls are TRBV27 and TRBJ1-2; D not certain. The CDR3 sequence is CASSADGPYGYTF. DNA for the CDR3: TGTGCCAGCAGTGCCGACGGTCCCTATGGCTACACCTTC.